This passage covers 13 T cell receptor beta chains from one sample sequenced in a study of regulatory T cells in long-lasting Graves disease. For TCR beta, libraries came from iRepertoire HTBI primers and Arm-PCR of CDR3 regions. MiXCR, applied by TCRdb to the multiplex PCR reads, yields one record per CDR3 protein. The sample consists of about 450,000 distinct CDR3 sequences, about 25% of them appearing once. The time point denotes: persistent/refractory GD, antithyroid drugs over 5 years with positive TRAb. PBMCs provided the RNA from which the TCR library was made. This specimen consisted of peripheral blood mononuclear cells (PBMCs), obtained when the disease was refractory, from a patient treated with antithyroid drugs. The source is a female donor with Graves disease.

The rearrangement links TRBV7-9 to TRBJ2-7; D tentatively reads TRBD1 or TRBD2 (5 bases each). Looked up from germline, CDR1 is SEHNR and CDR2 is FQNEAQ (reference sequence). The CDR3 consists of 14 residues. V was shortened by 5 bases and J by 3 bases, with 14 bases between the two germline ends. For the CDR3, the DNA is TGTGCCAGCAGCGACCGGGACGGCAGCTACGAGCAGTACTTC. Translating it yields CASSDRDGSYEQYF.

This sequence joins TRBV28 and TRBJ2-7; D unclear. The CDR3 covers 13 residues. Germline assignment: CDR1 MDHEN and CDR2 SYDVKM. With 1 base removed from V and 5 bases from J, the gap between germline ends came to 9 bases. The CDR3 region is CASSLFHRNEQYF. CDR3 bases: TGTGCCAGCAGTTTATTCCACCGGAACGAGCAGTACTTC. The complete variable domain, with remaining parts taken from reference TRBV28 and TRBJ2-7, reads DVKVTQSSRYLVKRTGEKVFLECVQDMDHENMFWYRQDPGLGLRLIYFSYDVKMKEKGDIPEGYSVSREKKERFSLILESASTNQTSMYLCASSLFHRNEQYFGPGTRLTVT.

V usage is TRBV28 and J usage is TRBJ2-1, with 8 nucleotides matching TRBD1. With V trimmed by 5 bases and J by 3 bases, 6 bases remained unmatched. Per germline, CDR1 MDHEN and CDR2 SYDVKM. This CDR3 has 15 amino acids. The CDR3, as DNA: TGTGCCAGCAGTACCCAGGGGGCGGGCTACAATGAGCAGTTCTTC. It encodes CASSTQGAGYNEQFF.

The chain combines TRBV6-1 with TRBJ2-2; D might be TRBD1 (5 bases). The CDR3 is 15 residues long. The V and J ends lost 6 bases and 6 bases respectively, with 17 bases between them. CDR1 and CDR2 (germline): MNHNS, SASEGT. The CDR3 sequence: CASRPLQVSAGELFF. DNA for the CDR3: TGTGCCAGCAGGCCCCTACAGGTTTCGGCCGGGGAGCTGTTTTTT.

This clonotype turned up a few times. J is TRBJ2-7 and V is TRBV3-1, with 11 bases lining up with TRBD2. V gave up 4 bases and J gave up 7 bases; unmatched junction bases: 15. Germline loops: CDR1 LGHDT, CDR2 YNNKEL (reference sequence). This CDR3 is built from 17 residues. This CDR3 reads CASSRASLAGVRAEQYF. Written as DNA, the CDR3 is TGTGCCAGCAGCCGAGCCTCACTAGCGGGAGTCCGCGCTGAGCAGTACTTC.

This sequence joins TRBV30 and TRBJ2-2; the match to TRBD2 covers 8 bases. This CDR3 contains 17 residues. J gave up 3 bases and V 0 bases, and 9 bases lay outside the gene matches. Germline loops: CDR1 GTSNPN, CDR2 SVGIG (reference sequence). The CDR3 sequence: CAWSVLMVAGYTGELFF. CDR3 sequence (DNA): TGTGCCTGGAGTGTTCTCATGGTAGCGGGATACACCGGGGAGCTGTTTTTT.

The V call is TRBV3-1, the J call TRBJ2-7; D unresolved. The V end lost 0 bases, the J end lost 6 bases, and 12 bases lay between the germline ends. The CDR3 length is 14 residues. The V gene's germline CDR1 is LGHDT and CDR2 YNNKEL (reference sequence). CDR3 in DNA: TGTGCCAGCAGCCAAGATAGGCTAGTGAGCGAGCAGTACTTC. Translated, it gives CASSQDRLVSEQYF.

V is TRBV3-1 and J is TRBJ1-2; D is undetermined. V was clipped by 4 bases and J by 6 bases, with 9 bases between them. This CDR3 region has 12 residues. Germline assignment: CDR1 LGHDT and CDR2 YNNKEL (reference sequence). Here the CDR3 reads CASSRASDGYTF. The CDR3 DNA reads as TGTGCCAGCAGCCGGGCCTCAGATGGCTACACCTTC.

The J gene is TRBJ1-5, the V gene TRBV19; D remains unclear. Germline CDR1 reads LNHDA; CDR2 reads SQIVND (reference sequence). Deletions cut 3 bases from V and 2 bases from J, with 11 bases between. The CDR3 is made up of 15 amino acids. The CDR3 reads CASSMEGYGNQPQHF. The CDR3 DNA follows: TGTGCCAGTAGTATGGAGGGATACGGCAATCAGCCCCAGCATTTT. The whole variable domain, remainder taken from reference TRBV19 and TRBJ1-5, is DGGITQSPKYLFRKEGQNVTLSCEQNLNHDAMYWYRQDPGQGLRLIYYSQIVNDFQKGDIAEGYSVSREKKESFPLTVTSAQKNPTAFYLCASSMEGYGNQPQHFGDGTRLSIL.

CDR3 amino acids: CAISDYGQGGYEKLFF. CDR3 coding DNA: TGTGCCATCAGTGATTACGGACAGGGGGGTTATGAAAAACTGTTTTTT. The chain carries TRBV10-3 and TRBJ1-4, with 10 positions matching TRBD1. CDR1 and CDR2 from the germline V gene are ENHRY and SYGVKD. The CDR3 runs 16 residues. The trim removed 3 bases at V and 6 bases at J, leaving 7 bases unmatched.

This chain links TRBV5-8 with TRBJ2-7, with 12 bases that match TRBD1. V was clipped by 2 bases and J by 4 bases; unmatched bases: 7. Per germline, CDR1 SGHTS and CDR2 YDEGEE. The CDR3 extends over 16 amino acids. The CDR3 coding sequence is TGTGCCAGCAGCTTTCTTCCGGGACAGGGGGCTTACGAGCAGTACTTC. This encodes CASSFLPGQGAYEQYF.

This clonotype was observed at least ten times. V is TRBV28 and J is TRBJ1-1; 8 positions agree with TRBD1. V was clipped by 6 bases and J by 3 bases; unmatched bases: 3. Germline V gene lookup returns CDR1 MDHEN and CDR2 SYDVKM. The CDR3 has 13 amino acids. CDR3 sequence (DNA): TGTGCCAGCAGCCCAGGGGGCCACACTGAAGCTTTCTTT. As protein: CASSPGGHTEAFF.

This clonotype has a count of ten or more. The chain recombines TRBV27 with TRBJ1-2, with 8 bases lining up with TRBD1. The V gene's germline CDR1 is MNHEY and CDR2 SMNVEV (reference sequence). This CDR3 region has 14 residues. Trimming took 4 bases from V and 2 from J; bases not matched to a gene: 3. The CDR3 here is CASSSGQANYGYTF. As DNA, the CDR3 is TGTGCCAGCAGTTCGGGACAGGCCAACTATGGCTACACCTTC.